Listed below are T cell receptor beta chains from one sample, sequenced in a study of post-analysis software for immune sequencing data. TCRdb independently ran MiXCR on the PCR reads; one entry per CDR3 protein. Of approximately 690,000 distinct CDR3 sequences in the sample, approximately 60% were seen once. Sequencing was performed on blood. The receptors stem from a girl aged 2-9 years with multiple sclerosis. The CDR3 runs from the conserved cysteine through the conserved F or W. The D gene is left open where the match is weak. Part of the rows lack a size; the others show once, few, many or a class for expanded clones.

d_gene: .
j_gene: TRBJ2-5
v_gene: TRBV12-3/TRBV12-4
abundance: .
len: 14
CDR3aa: CASTFRGIQETQYF
CDR3nt: TGTGCCAGCACCTTTCGGGGGATTCAAGAGACCCAGTACTTC

d_gene: TRBD1
j_gene: TRBJ1-1
v_gene: TRBV6-2/TRBV6-3
abundance: few
len: 12
CDR3aa: CASRGQGAEAFF
CDR3nt: TGTGCCAGCAGGGGACAGGGGGCTGAAGCTTTCTTT

d_gene: TRBD1
j_gene: TRBJ2-3
v_gene: TRBV20-1
abundance: .
len: 16
CDR3aa: CSATRPARGLVDTQYF
CDR3nt: TGCAGTGCTACCAGGCCAGCCAGGGGGCTGGTGGATACGCAGTATTTT

d_gene: .
j_gene: TRBJ2-7
v_gene: TRBV4-1
abundance: .
len: 14
CDR3aa: CASSQVGGTDEQYF
CDR3nt: TGCGCCAGCAGCCAAGTAGGCGGGACCGACGAGCAGTACTTC

d_gene: .
j_gene: TRBJ2-3
v_gene: TRBV5-1
abundance: few
len: 13
CDR3aa: CASSLQATDTQYF
CDR3nt: TGCGCCAGCAGCTTGCAGGCCACAGATACGCAGTATTTT

d_gene: .
j_gene: TRBJ2-4
v_gene: TRBV7-2
abundance: .
len: 14
CDR3aa: CASSFWREYNIQYF
CDR3nt: TGTGCCAGCAGCTTTTGGAGGGAATATAACATTCAGTACTTC

d_gene: .
j_gene: TRBJ2-2
v_gene: TRBV5-1
abundance: .
len: 15
CDR3aa: CASSPRKGDTGELFF
CDR3nt: TGCGCCAGCAGCCCCCGCAAGGGAGATACCGGGGAGCTGTTTTTT

d_gene: TRBD2
j_gene: TRBJ2-5
v_gene: TRBV20-1
abundance: few
len: 15
CDR3aa: CSALTSGTGQETQYF
CDR3nt: TGCAGTGCTCTGACTAGCGGGACAGGCCAAGAGACCCAGTACTTC

d_gene: TRBD2
j_gene: TRBJ2-2
v_gene: TRBV5-1
abundance: .
len: 16
CDR3aa: CASTLAGLLNTGELFF
CDR3nt: TGCGCCAGCACCCTGGCGGGACTACTGAACACCGGGGAGCTGTTTTTT

d_gene: .
j_gene: TRBJ1-2
v_gene: TRBV5-1
abundance: .
len: 16
CDR3aa: CASSRGGTPYNYGYTF
CDR3nt: TGCGCCAGCAGCCGGGGAGGTACCCCATATAACTATGGCTACACCTTC

d_gene: .
j_gene: TRBJ2-3
v_gene: TRBV10-3
abundance: .
len: 12
CDR3aa: CAISGFTDTQYF
CDR3nt: TGTGCCATCAGTGGGTTCACAGATACGCAGTATTTT

d_gene: .
j_gene: TRBJ2-3
v_gene: TRBV7-6
abundance: .
len: 13
CDR3aa: CASMDSCTDTQYF
CDR3nt: TGTGCCAGCATGGACAGCTGCACAGATACGCAGTATTTT

d_gene: TRBD1
j_gene: TRBJ2-1
v_gene: TRBV7-9
abundance: .
len: 16
CDR3aa: CASSTAYRGPYNEQFF
CDR3nt: TGTGCCAGCAGCACGGCATACAGGGGACCTTACAATGAGCAGTTCTTC

d_gene: TRBD2
j_gene: TRBJ2-3
v_gene: TRBV7-8
abundance: .
len: 15
CDR3aa: CASSSKRGSTDTRYF
CDR3nt: TGTGCCAGCAGCTCTAAGCGGGGAAGCACAGATACGCGGTATTTT

d_gene: .
j_gene: TRBJ2-1
v_gene: TRBV12-3/TRBV12-4
abundance: few
len: 14
CDR3aa: CASSLEGGLNEQFF
CDR3nt: TGTGCCAGCAGTCTTGAGGGGGGTCTAAATGAGCAGTTCTTC

d_gene: TRBD1
j_gene: TRBJ2-7
v_gene: TRBV6-5
abundance: .
len: 14
CDR3aa: CASSIGTGTYEQYF
CDR3nt: TGTGCCAGCAGTATTGGGACAGGAACCTACGAGCAGTACTTC

d_gene: .
j_gene: TRBJ1-1
v_gene: TRBV5-1
abundance: once
len: 13
CDR3aa: CASSSDESAEAFF
CDR3nt: TGCGCCAGCAGCTCTGACGAGTCGGCTGAAGCTTTCTTT

d_gene: .
j_gene: TRBJ2-1
v_gene: TRBV29-1
abundance: few
len: 15
CDR3aa: CSVEAGPAGYNEQFF
CDR3nt: TGCAGCGTTGAAGCGGGCCCGGCCGGCTACAATGAGCAGTTCTTC

d_gene: .
j_gene: TRBJ2-7
v_gene: TRBV5-1
abundance: .
len: 14
CDR3aa: CASSLEGQQNEQYF
CDR3nt: TGCGCCAGCAGCTTGGAAGGACAGCAAAATGAGCAGTACTTC

d_gene: .
j_gene: TRBJ2-3
v_gene: TRBV7-2
abundance: .
len: 16
CDR3aa: CASSLKRSKATDTQYF
CDR3nt: TGTGCCAGCAGCTTAAAGAGGTCGAAGGCCACAGATACGCAGTATTTT

d_gene: .
j_gene: TRBJ2-5
v_gene: TRBV5-8
abundance: .
len: 14
CDR3aa: CASRLVAASGTQYF
CDR3nt: TGTGCCAGCAGACTGGTGGCAGCATCGGGGACCCAGTACTTC

d_gene: .
j_gene: TRBJ1-5
v_gene: TRBV20-1
abundance: few
len: 16
CDR3aa: CSAGRQDGGYNQPQHF
CDR3nt: TGCAGTGCCGGACGACAGGACGGGGGATATAATCAGCCCCAGCATTTT

d_gene: .
j_gene: TRBJ2-5
v_gene: TRBV6-2/TRBV6-3
abundance: .
len: 16
CDR3aa: CASIHADGVVQETQYF
CDR3nt: TGTGCCAGCATCCATGCGGACGGGGTGGTTCAAGAGACCCAGTACTTC

d_gene: .
j_gene: TRBJ2-1
v_gene: TRBV20-1
abundance: .
len: 16
CDR3aa: CSARAGTASSYNEQFF
CDR3nt: TGCAGTGCTAGAGCTGGTACAGCGAGCTCCTACAATGAGCAGTTCTTC

d_gene: TRBD1
j_gene: TRBJ2-6
v_gene: TRBV7-8
abundance: .
len: 20
CDR3aa: CASSLDWFGTGRSGANVLTF
CDR3nt: TGTGCCAGCAGCTTAGATTGGTTCGGGACAGGTCGCTCTGGGGCCAACGTCCTGACTTTC

d_gene: TRBD2
j_gene: TRBJ2-7
v_gene: TRBV13
abundance: .
len: 14
CDR3aa: CASSISGRTTEQYF
CDR3nt: TGTGCCAGCAGCATTAGCGGGAGAACGACTGAGCAGTACTTC

d_gene: .
j_gene: TRBJ2-3
v_gene: TRBV6-5
abundance: few
len: 16
CDR3aa: CASSYSSGGATDTQYF
CDR3nt: TGTGCCAGCAGTTACTCATCGGGGGGCGCAACAGATACGCAGTATTTT

d_gene: .
j_gene: TRBJ1-1
v_gene: TRBV6-2/TRBV6-3
abundance: .
len: 15
CDR3aa: CASSSSPGKGAEAFF
CDR3nt: TGTGCCAGCAGTTCCTCGCCAGGGAAGGGCGCTGAAGCTTTCTTT

d_gene: .
j_gene: TRBJ1-2
v_gene: TRBV5-4
abundance: .
len: 12
CDR3aa: CASSLESHGYTF
CDR3nt: TGTGCCAGCAGCTTGGAATCGCACGGCTACACCTTC

d_gene: TRBD2
j_gene: TRBJ2-3
v_gene: TRBV12-3/TRBV12-4
abundance: few
len: 14
CDR3aa: CASSLGRARDTQYF
CDR3nt: TGTGCCAGCAGTCTCGGGAGGGCCAGGGATACGCAGTATTTT

d_gene: .
j_gene: TRBJ2-1
v_gene: TRBV6-5
abundance: .
len: 13
CDR3aa: CASSYPGVNEQFF
CDR3nt: TGTGCCAGCAGTTATCCGGGGGTAAATGAGCAGTTCTTC

d_gene: TRBD1
j_gene: TRBJ2-3
v_gene: TRBV29-1
abundance: few
len: 14
CDR3aa: CSAATGGAGNTQYF
CDR3nt: TGCAGCGCAGCGACAGGGGGCGCGGGAAATACGCAGTATTTT

d_gene: TRBD1
j_gene: TRBJ2-7
v_gene: TRBV7-9
abundance: .
len: 17
CDR3aa: CASSFNPRDRGSNEQYF
CDR3nt: TGTGCCAGCAGCTTTAACCCACGGGACAGGGGGTCGAATGAGCAGTACTTC

d_gene: TRBD2
j_gene: TRBJ2-3
v_gene: TRBV20-1
abundance: few
len: 15
CDR3aa: CSARGGGGEADTQYF
CDR3nt: TGCAGTGCTAGAGGGGGCGGGGGGGAGGCAGATACGCAGTATTTT

d_gene: TRBD1
j_gene: TRBJ2-7
v_gene: TRBV20-1
abundance: .
len: 15
CDR3aa: CSASIGGLNTGEQYF
CDR3nt: TGCAGTGCTAGTATAGGGGGCCTTAATACGGGGGAGCAGTACTTC

d_gene: .
j_gene: TRBJ1-1
v_gene: TRBV27
abundance: once
len: 9
CDR3aa: CARPLEAFF
CDR3nt: TGTGCCAGGCCTCTTGAAGCTTTCTTT

d_gene: TRBD2
j_gene: TRBJ2-1
v_gene: TRBV10-3
abundance: .
len: 20
CDR3aa: CAISGPGTGTTSGKLNEQFF
CDR3nt: TGTGCCATCAGTGGCCCCGGGACAGGGACGACTAGCGGGAAGCTCAATGAGCAGTTCTTC

d_gene: TRBD2
j_gene: TRBJ2-1
v_gene: TRBV29-1
abundance: .
len: 13
CDR3aa: CSVGGGTYNEQFF
CDR3nt: TGCAGCGTTGGGGGGGGAACCTACAATGAGCAGTTCTTC

d_gene: .
j_gene: TRBJ2-5
v_gene: TRBV10-3
abundance: .
len: 15
CDR3aa: CAISESMYLQETQYF
CDR3nt: TGTGCCATCAGTGAGTCGATGTACCTCCAAGAGACCCAGTACTTC

d_gene: .
j_gene: TRBJ2-3
v_gene: TRBV6-2/TRBV6-3
abundance: .
len: 15
CDR3aa: CASSYYPTTTDTQYF
CDR3nt: TGTGCCAGCAGTTACTACCCGACTACTACAGATACGCAGTATTTT

d_gene: .
j_gene: TRBJ2-1
v_gene: TRBV9
abundance: .
len: 15
CDR3aa: CASSVALGPYNEQFF
CDR3nt: TGTGCCAGCAGCGTAGCGCTAGGCCCCTACAATGAGCAGTTCTTC

d_gene: .
j_gene: TRBJ2-5
v_gene: TRBV20-1
abundance: few
len: 16
CDR3aa: CSASPLGGLVKETQYF
CDR3nt: TGCAGTGCTAGTCCACTGGGAGGACTCGTAAAAGAGACCCAGTACTTC

d_gene: TRBD1
j_gene: TRBJ2-1
v_gene: TRBV6-4
abundance: .
len: 15
CDR3aa: CASSDRDRPFNEQFF
CDR3nt: TGTGCCAGCAGTGACCGGGACAGACCGTTCAATGAGCAGTTCTTC

d_gene: TRBD2
j_gene: TRBJ2-3
v_gene: TRBV20-1
abundance: .
len: 15
CDR3aa: CSASYSGGVTDTQYF
CDR3nt: TGCAGTGCGAGTTATAGCGGGGGAGTCACAGATACGCAGTATTTT

d_gene: .
j_gene: TRBJ2-5
v_gene: TRBV11-2
abundance: .
len: 13
CDR3aa: CASSSFRRGEQYF
CDR3nt: TGTGCCAGCAGCTCGTTTCGGAGGGGGGAGCAGTACTTC

d_gene: .
j_gene: TRBJ2-7
v_gene: TRBV5-1
abundance: .
len: 17
CDR3aa: CASSLAVLGHQSYEQYF
CDR3nt: TGCGCCAGCAGCTTGGCCGTCTTGGGCCACCAGTCCTACGAGCAGTACTTC

d_gene: .
j_gene: TRBJ1-1
v_gene: TRBV5-1
abundance: .
len: 15
CDR3aa: CASSLAVGKGTEAFF
CDR3nt: TGCGCCAGCAGCTTGGCGGTGGGGAAGGGTACTGAAGCTTTCTTT

d_gene: TRBD2
j_gene: TRBJ2-4
v_gene: TRBV6-5
abundance: .
len: 16
CDR3aa: CASSYSAGAAKNIQYF
CDR3nt: TGTGCCAGCAGTTACTCGGCGGGAGCCGCCAAAAACATTCAGTACTTC

d_gene: .
j_gene: TRBJ2-2
v_gene: TRBV5-1
abundance: once
len: 16
CDR3aa: CASSLAGKGNTGELFF
CDR3nt: TGCGCCAGCAGCTTGGCAGGGAAGGGGAACACCGGGGAGCTGTTTTTT

d_gene: .
j_gene: TRBJ2-7
v_gene: TRBV29-1
abundance: .
len: 14
CDR3aa: CSVSSGATYYEQYF
CDR3nt: TGCAGCGTGAGTTCAGGGGCTACTTACTACGAGCAGTACTTC

d_gene: TRBD2
j_gene: TRBJ2-1
v_gene: TRBV5-1
abundance: .
len: 16
CDR3aa: CASSLSASGRAVEQFF
CDR3nt: TGCGCCAGCAGCTTGTCGGCTAGCGGGAGGGCCGTTGAGCAGTTCTTC

d_gene: .
j_gene: TRBJ2-3
v_gene: TRBV20-1
abundance: .
len: 15
CDR3aa: CSAPGTSHSTDTQYF
CDR3nt: TGCAGTGCTCCAGGGACGTCGCATAGCACAGATACGCAGTATTTT

d_gene: .
j_gene: TRBJ2-1
v_gene: TRBV20-1
abundance: .
len: 13
CDR3aa: CSAKTGYNNEQFF
CDR3nt: TGCAGTGCTAAGACCGGGTACAACAATGAGCAGTTCTTC

d_gene: .
j_gene: TRBJ2-3
v_gene: TRBV7-9
abundance: .
len: 13
CDR3aa: CASLSWGTDTQYF
CDR3nt: TGTGCCAGCCTATCGTGGGGCACAGATACGCAGTATTTT

d_gene: TRBD2
j_gene: TRBJ2-3
v_gene: TRBV20-1
abundance: .
len: 14
CDR3aa: CSARTAGLIDTRYF
CDR3nt: TGCAGTGCTAGAACGGCGGGACTAATAGATACGCGGTATTTT

d_gene: .
j_gene: TRBJ1-1
v_gene: TRBV7-2
abundance: .
len: 15
CDR3aa: CASSPKAGGTLEAFF
CDR3nt: TGTGCCAGCAGCCCAAAAGCCGGGGGGACTCTTGAAGCTTTCTTT

d_gene: .
j_gene: TRBJ1-4
v_gene: TRBV7-2
abundance: .
len: 16
CDR3aa: CASSLNGRTDNEKLFF
CDR3nt: TGTGCCAGCAGCTTAAATGGACGGACGGATAATGAAAAACTGTTTTTT

d_gene: TRBD2
j_gene: TRBJ2-1
v_gene: TRBV27
abundance: .
len: 17
CDR3aa: CASSLGRGGPFINEQFF
CDR3nt: TGTGCCAGCAGTTTGGGGCGGGGGGGCCCCTTCATCAATGAGCAGTTCTTC

d_gene: TRBD2
j_gene: TRBJ2-1
v_gene: TRBV7-3
abundance: once
len: 18
CDR3aa: CASSLIAGGDVGSNEQFF
CDR3nt: TGTGCCAGCAGCTTGATAGCGGGAGGAGATGTCGGGTCCAATGAGCAGTTCTTC

d_gene: .
j_gene: TRBJ2-3
v_gene: TRBV12-3/TRBV12-4
abundance: .
len: 13
CDR3aa: CASSFYRTDTQYF
CDR3nt: TGTGCCAGCAGTTTTTATCGGACAGATACGCAGTATTTT